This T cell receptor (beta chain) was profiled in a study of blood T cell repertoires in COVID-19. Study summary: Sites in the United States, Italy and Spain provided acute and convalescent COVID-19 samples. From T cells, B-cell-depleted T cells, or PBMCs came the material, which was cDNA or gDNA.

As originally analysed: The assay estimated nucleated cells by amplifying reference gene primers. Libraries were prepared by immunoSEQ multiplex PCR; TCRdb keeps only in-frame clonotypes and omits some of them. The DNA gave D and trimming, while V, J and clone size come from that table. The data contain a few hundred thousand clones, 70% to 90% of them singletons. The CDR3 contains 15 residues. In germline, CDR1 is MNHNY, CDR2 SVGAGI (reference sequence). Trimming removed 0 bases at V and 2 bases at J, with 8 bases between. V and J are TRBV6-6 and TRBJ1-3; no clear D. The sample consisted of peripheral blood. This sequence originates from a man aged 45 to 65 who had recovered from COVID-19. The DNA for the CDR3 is TGTGCCAGCAGTTACTCTTGGCAGGCTGGAAACACCATATATTTT. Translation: CASSYSWQAGNTIYF.